Sequencing of this TCR beta chain was carried out in a study of T cell responses to AZD1222 COVID-19 vaccine. Study-level points and caveats: Nearly half of spike-specific TCRs reportedly go after variant regions that carry no mutations. Spike-wide coverage was observed for vaccine-associated CD4 TCRs, with dominant responses at 160-218 and 743-854. There were mostly white British donors and more females than males, and clonal diversity was possibly underestimated.

The study pooled second doses at about 4 or about 12 weeks. Of note for this clone: The antigen remains unidentified.

This CDR3 region has 14 residues. Trimming left V 1 base short and J 3 bases short, with 9 bases between. CDR1 and CDR2 (germline): LNHNV, YYDKDF (reference sequence). TCRdb keeps only in-frame clones here, not all; method: immunoSEQ multiplex PCR. The data show 90,000 to 120,000 clones, roughly 90% seen once. The V and J genes are TRBV15 and TRBJ1-1; no clear D gene. Sequencing was performed on peripheral blood, taken 28 days after the second AZD1222 dose. The TCR comes from an adult who received the AZD1222 COVID-19 vaccine. CDR3 loop: CATSRGPDDTEAFF. DNA of the CDR3: TGTGCCACCAGCAGAGGCCCAGACGACACTGAAGCTTTCTTT.